This T cell receptor (beta chain) is drawn from a study of T cell clonality in common variable immunodeficiency. Study-level results: In common variable immunodeficiency, TCR beta chains reportedly carried fewer deletions and N-nucleotide insertions.

Worth noting for this clone: The antigen remains undetermined. The read comes to an end 3 residues before the CDR3 does, leaving the germline J gene to fill in the end.

TCRdb's copy holds only in-frame clones and misses some; the assay was immunoSEQ multiplex PCR. The sample data list about 15,000 clones. Unmatched junction bases numbered 9, after V lost 8 bases and J lost 8 bases. There are 14 residues in the CDR3. The germline V gene encodes CDR1 MNHEY and CDR2 SVGEGT. The chain has TRBV6-2 or TRBV6-3 and TRBJ2-2, with 9 bases lining up with TRBD2. The sequencing input was peripheral blood mononuclear cells. This TCR derives from a human donor with common variable immunodeficiency. CDR3 loop: CASRLAGAAGELFF. The CDR3 bases that were read are TGTGCCAGCCGGTTAGCGGGAGCTGCGGGGGAG.